This T cell receptor (beta chain) is from a study of sequential checkpoint blockade in melanoma. The CDR3 sequence is 17 residues long. Treatment reported: randomized to nivolumab then ipilimumab (arm A) or the reverse (arm B). The table came from immunoSEQ multiplex PCR; TCRdb's copy has only in-frame clones and leaves some out. The sample includes 8,000 to 10,000 clones, approximately 25% of them seen just once. This clone was found a few times. The target antigen is unknown. General study points: Response in arm A was associated with pretreatment TIL clonality.

Source: tumor tissue (inferred from file names), taken from a patient given nivolumab and ipilimumab in sequence. The sequence derives from a human donor with melanoma. The J gene is TRBJ2-5, the V gene TRBV1; the table's D call, TRBD1, has no DNA check behind it. TRBV1 corresponds to a pseudogene. The CDR3, as DNA: TGCGCCAGCAGCCAAGATTCCCGCGGACCAACAGGGGAGACCCAGTACTTC. It codes for CASSQDSRGPTGETQYF.